Below are 5 T cell receptor beta chains sequenced from a single sample in a study of shared clonotypes between healthy human individuals. Only in-frame clones appear in the TCRdb table, and some are missing; sequencing was by immunoSEQ multiplex PCR. The sample has approximately 1.1 million clones; 70% to 80% are singletons. Material for sequencing was memory CD4+ T cells from PBMCs. As for subset: CD45RA-negative fraction. Receptors were obtained from a young man in good health. Some clones in this sample may be carry-over from other donors' samples.

V gene TRBV6-7 combines with J gene TRBJ2-7; 7 bases line up with TRBD1. TRBV6-7 is filed as an ORF, its function uncertain. This CDR3 is built from 16 residues. V was clipped by 9 bases and J by 6 bases; unmatched bases: 20. This CDR3 is CASQGERARTGFEQYF. The CDR3 bases are TGTGCCAGTCAGGGGGAGCGAGCAAGGACAGGTTTCGAGCAGTACTTC.

This clone was seen only once. A much larger clonotype is one base distant, so this may be a read error. This sequence joins TRBV18 and TRBJ1-1; TRBD1 matches at 8 bases. The junction had 3 bases not matched to a gene; V was cut back by 8 bases and J by 1 base. Germline values: CDR1 KGHSH, CDR2 LQKENI. The CDR3 totals 13 residues. The CDR3 sequence is CASLGQENTEAFF. CDR3 nucleotide sequence: TGTGCCAGCCTGGGACAGGAGAACACTGAAGCTTTCTTT.

In its sample, this clone was seen once. V usage is TRBV5-8 and J usage is TRBJ2-7; maybe TRBD2 (5 bases). This CDR3 contains 15 residues. Per the germline V gene, CDR1 is SGHTS and CDR2 is YDEGEE. Trimming took off 1 base at V and 7 bases at J, with 18 bases between the two ends. As DNA, the CDR3 is TGTGCCAGCAGCTTGTCTAGGACGGGGATACGGGAGCAGTACTTC. Protein sequence: CASSLSRTGIREQYF.

V gene TRBV4-2 combines with J gene TRBJ1-4, with D possibly matching TRBD1 (5 bases). V was shortened by 0 bases and J by 9 bases, with 20 bases between the two germline ends. This CDR3 has 17 amino acids. In germline, CDR1 is LGHNA, CDR2 YNFKEQ. For the CDR3, the DNA is TGTGCCAGCAGCCAAGAGCAATGGGGGGGTAGTGGTAAAAAACTGTTTTTT. Amino acid sequence: CASSQEQWGGSGKKLFF.

This clone was seen only a few times. The V and J genes are TRBV18 and TRBJ1-1; no firm D call. Germline V gives CDR1 KGHSH, CDR2 LQKENI. The CDR3 covers 14 residues. V lost 3 bases and J lost 6, with 14 bases in between. CDR3 DNA sequence: TGTGCCAGCTCACCCTTCCCGAACCCCGCTGAAGCTTTCTTT. Protein product: CASSPFPNPAEAFF.